These 23 T cell receptor beta chains were all obtained from the same sample, sequenced in a study of blood T cell repertoires in COVID-19. The assay was immunoSEQ multiplex PCR, and TCRdb's table has in-frame clones only and misses some. The sample lists around 340,000 clones, roughly 90% occurring once. The sample consisted of PBMCs or T cells enriched from blood (not recorded which). The receptors were gathered from a woman in her 30s who had been exposed to COVID-19.

The table lists this clone with a few counts. V is TRBV6-1 and J is TRBJ2-3; 7 nucleotides agree with TRBD2. The CDR3 contains 16 residues. Germline V gene sequence: CDR1 MNHNS, CDR2 SASEGT. Unmatched junction bases numbered 11, after V lost 4 bases and J lost 4 bases. DNA of the CDR3: TGTGCCAGCAGTGCTCCTGCGGGAGCGCGGGCAGATACGCAGTATTTT. Translated, it gives CASSAPAGARADTQYF.

The V and J genes are TRBV11-3 and TRBJ2-5, with D possibly being TRBD1 (6 bases). Germline CDR1 SGHNT, CDR2 YENEEA. The CDR3 sequence is 15 residues long. Trimming pared 1 base from V and 1 base from J, leaving 10 bases between. Here the CDR3 DNA reads TGTGCCAGCAGCTTAGGGGACACCCGCCAAGAGACCCAGTACTTC. It is translated as CASSLGDTRQETQYF.

V usage is TRBV6-5 and J usage is TRBJ2-1; D may be TRBD1 (6 bases). Trimming removed 4 bases at V and 0 bases at J, with 13 bases between. The germline gives CDR1 MNHEY, CDR2 SVGAGI. This CDR3 has 16 amino acids. The CDR3: CASSSRTVSSYNEQFF. CDR3 coding DNA: TGTGCCAGCAGTTCAAGGACAGTAAGCTCCTACAATGAGCAGTTCTTC.

The chain combines TRBV27 with TRBJ1-4; D unclear. The CDR3 extends over 17 amino acids. V was shortened by 4 bases and J by 6 bases, with 21 bases between the two germline ends. Germline CDR1 reads MNHEY; CDR2 reads SMNVEV (reference sequence). DNA of the CDR3: TGTGCCAGCAGTTATAGGCCAGGTCGCGGCGGGGATGAAAAACTGTTTTTT. Encoded protein: CASSYRPGRGGDEKLFF.

The genes are TRBV24-1 and TRBJ1-2; weak D call: TRBD1 (6 bases). V shed 4 bases and J shed 3 bases, with 11 bases lying between them. The germline gives CDR1 KGHDR, CDR2 SFDVKD. The CDR3 contains 14 residues. The CDR3 loop is CATSETGQDYGYTF. The DNA for the CDR3 is TGTGCCACCAGTGAAACGGGACAAGACTATGGCTACACCTTC.

The V and J genes are TRBV9 and TRBJ1-1, with no clear D. There are 15 residues in the CDR3. Trimming cost V 2 bases and J 3 bases, with 14 bases left between them. CDR1 and CDR2 from the germline V gene are SGDLS and YYNGEE. The CDR3 reads CASSVTGNRDTEAFF. For the CDR3, the DNA is TGTGCCAGCAGCGTGACGGGAAATAGGGACACTGAAGCTTTCTTT.

V and J are TRBV7-3 and TRBJ2-1, with 7 positions matching TRBD2. V trimming: 2 bases; J trimming: 3 bases; junction bases outside the gene matches: 4. CDR3 length: 15 residues. Germline V gene sequence: CDR1 SGHTA, CDR2 FQGTGA. CDR3 residues: CASSLRQRGYNEQFF. The DNA for the CDR3 is TGTGCCAGCAGCTTACGCCAGCGGGGCTACAATGAGCAGTTCTTC.

The genes are TRBV7-9 and TRBJ2-6; 7 bases are shared with TRBD1. The CDR3 is 14 residues long. Germline loops: CDR1 SEHNR, CDR2 FQNEAQ (reference sequence). V shed 8 bases and J 2 bases; nucleotides not matched to a gene: 3. This chain's CDR3 is CASQGVTGANVLTF. As DNA, the CDR3 is TGTGCCAGCCAGGGGGTCACTGGGGCCAACGTCCTGACTTTC.

This sequence joins TRBV19 and TRBJ1-3; D might be TRBD1 (6 bases). The ends were cut back, 1 base at V and 2 bases at J, with 9 bases in the middle. The CDR3 covers 15 residues. Germline lookup yields CDR1 LNHDA and CDR2 SQIVND (reference sequence). CDR3 region: CASSIGQETGNTIYF. CDR3 sequence (DNA): TGTGCCAGTAGTATAGGACAGGAAACTGGAAACACCATATATTTT. The variable domain in full, with the rest retrieved from reference TRBV19 and TRBJ1-3, is DGGITQSPKYLFRKEGQNVTLSCEQNLNHDAMYWYRQDPGQGLRLIYYSQIVNDFQKGDIAEGYSVSREKKESFPLTVTSAQKNPTAFYLCASSIGQETGNTIYFGEGSWLTVV.

The V and J genes are TRBV27 and TRBJ2-1, with TRBD2 matching 10 bases. CDR1 MNHEY and CDR2 SMNVEV come from the germline V gene (reference sequence). CDR3 size: 16 residues. Losses at the gene ends were 5 bases for V and 5 bases for J; bases not matched to a gene: 9. CDR3 coding DNA: TGTGCCAGCAGTCTAAGGAGACTAGCGGGTAACAATGAGCAGTTCTTC. This encodes CASSLRRLAGNNEQFF.

V gene TRBV19 combines with J gene TRBJ2-4; 7 bases agree with TRBD1. The CDR3 runs 16 residues. Germline V CDR1 and CDR2: LNHDA, SQIVND (reference sequence). V shed 1 base and J 4 bases; nucleotides not matched to a gene: 7. DNA for the CDR3: TGTGCCAGTAGTATAGTTGGGCAGGGGGAAAAAAACATTCAGTACTTC. This encodes CASSIVGQGEKNIQYF.

The CDR3 loop reads CATSDPLRDTLNTEAFF. As DNA, the CDR3 is TGTGCCACCAGTGATCCCCTCAGGGATACGTTGAACACTGAAGCTTTCTTT. This chain joins TRBV24-1 and TRBJ1-1, with a tentative D call TRBD1 (5 bases). This CDR3 has 17 amino acids. Per the germline V gene, CDR1 is KGHDR and CDR2 is SFDVKD. With 3 bases removed from V and 0 bases from J, the gap between germline ends came to 16 bases.

This sequence joins TRBV6-5 and TRBJ2-1, with D perhaps matching TRBD2 (6 bases). Trimming stripped 7 bases from V and 5 bases from J, with 12 bases between. The CDR3 is made up of 13 amino acids. The V gene's germline CDR1 is MNHEY and CDR2 SVGAGI. CDR3 bases: TGTGCCAGCACCTTCGGCGGGGACAATGAGCAGTTCTTC. It specifies CASTFGGDNEQFF.

This clone showed up just once. V usage is TRBV6-4 and J usage is TRBJ1-2, with TRBD1 matching over 7 bases. The CDR3 has 11 amino acids. Losses at the gene ends were 7 bases for V and 7 bases for J; bases not matched to a gene: 3. Germline CDR1 is MRHNA and CDR2 is SNTAGT. CDR3 amino acids: CASNPGGGYTF. In DNA form, the CDR3 reads TGTGCCAGCAATCCAGGGGGTGGCTACACCTTC.

The chain links TRBV18 to TRBJ1-4; D is possibly TRBD1 (5 bases). The germline CDR1 and CDR2 sequences are KGHSH and LQKENI. V was clipped by 1 base and J by 3 bases, with 9 bases between them. The CDR3 loop spans 15 amino acids. The CDR3 sequence: CASSPRDSPNEKLFF. The CDR3 DNA is TGTGCCAGCTCACCACGCGACAGCCCTAATGAAAAACTGTTTTTT.

Worth noting for this clone: Relative to the germline gene, one junction end is altered; a read error may explain this. The chain uses TRBV30 and TRBJ2-3; 8 nucleotides match TRBD2. The CDR3 totals 18 residues. Germline-derived CDR1 and CDR2 are GTSNPN and SVGIG (reference sequence). The CDR3: CVWSRPGGGVGGTDTQYF. The CDR3 nucleotides read TGTGTCTGGAGCCGCCCCGGGGGGGGAGTGGGGGGCACAGATACGCAGTATTTT.

This clone has a single count. This chain connects TRBV27 to TRBJ2-7; 8 bases are a match to TRBD2. CDR3 size: 15 residues. The germline CDR1 and CDR2 sequences are MNHEY and SMNVEV (reference sequence). The V and J ends lost 5 bases and 2 bases, in that order; junction bases with no gene match: 8. This chain's CDR3 is CASSPLGGATYEQYF. Here the CDR3 DNA reads TGTGCCAGCAGTCCCCTCGGGGGGGCGACCTACGAGCAGTACTTC.

The V and J genes are TRBV10-3 and TRBJ1-1; tentatively, D is TRBD1 (6 bases). The CDR3 consists of 13 residues. Trimming stripped 3 bases from V and 4 bases from J, with 9 bases between. Germline CDR1 and CDR2: ENHRY and SYGVKD. This chain's CDR3 is CAISDLGATEAFF. CDR3 in DNA: TGTGCCATCAGTGATCTGGGGGCCACTGAAGCTTTCTTT.

The gene calls are TRBV2 and TRBJ2-1; D possibly corresponds to TRBD1 (6 bases). The V gene's germline CDR1 is SNHLY and CDR2 FYNNEI. Trimming cost V 5 bases and J 0 bases, with 8 bases left between them. The CDR3 is 14 residues long. CDR3 residues: CASSQDSSYNEQFF. DNA of the CDR3: TGTGCCAGCAGTCAGGACAGCTCCTACAATGAGCAGTTCTTC.

CDR3 sequence reads: CASSLVSSADYEQYF. The CDR3 nucleotides are TGTGCCAGCAGCTTAGTTAGTAGCGCGGATTACGAGCAGTACTTC. V is TRBV7-2 and J is TRBJ2-7; D may be TRBD2 (5 bases). Germline CDR1 SGHTA, CDR2 FQGNSA. Trimming stripped 1 base from V and 4 bases from J, with 14 bases between. The CDR3 has 15 amino acids. Full variable domain (rest looked up from reference TRBV7-2 and TRBJ2-7): GAGVSQSPSNKVTEKGKDVELRCDPISGHTALYWYRQSLGQGLEFLIYFQGNSAPDKSGLPSDRFSAERTGGSVSTLTIQRTQQEDSAVYLCASSLVSSADYEQYFGPGTRLTVT.

This clone was seen just once. The chain joins TRBV5-1 to TRBJ2-1; 10 nucleotides agree with TRBD2. The germline CDR1 and CDR2 sequences are SGHRS and YFSETQ. The CDR3 totals 15 residues. Trimming at V came to 5 bases and at J to 8 bases, leaving 10 bases not matched to a gene. This chain's CDR3 is CASRGAGGPFDEQFF. In nucleotides, the CDR3 is TGCGCCAGCAGGGGAGCGGGAGGGCCTTTTGATGAGCAGTTCTTC. The variable domain in full, completed from reference TRBV5-1 and TRBJ2-1, reads KAGVTQTPRYLIKTRGQQVTLSCSPISGHRSVSWYQQTPGQGLQFLFEYFSETQRNKGNFPGRFSGRQFSNSRSEMNVSTLELGDSALYLCASRGAGGPFDEQFFGPGTRLTVL.

V and J are TRBV18 and TRBJ1-5; D perhaps matches TRBD1 (6 bases). V was shortened by 4 bases and J by 11 bases, with 12 bases between the two germline ends. Germline V lookup: CDR1 KGHSH, CDR2 LQKENI. There are 12 residues in the CDR3. The CDR3 sequence is CASSRGRGAQHF. The CDR3, as DNA: TGTGCCAGCTCACGAGGGAGGGGGGCCCAGCATTTT.

The J gene is TRBJ1-2, the V gene TRBV30; no definite D call. The V end was cut by 2 bases, the J end by 8 bases, with 6 bases between. This CDR3 contains 10 residues. The V gene's germline CDR1 is GTSNPN and CDR2 SVGIG (reference sequence). CDR3 in amino acids: CAWSPVGYTF. The CDR3 DNA follows: TGTGCCTGGAGTCCCGTCGGCTACACCTTC.